The TCR beta chain under discussion was sequenced for a study of blood T cell repertoires in COVID-19 (dated by TCRdb to about 2020). General notes on the study: The collaborator samples originated in the United States, Italy and Spain and spanned the acute and convalescent phases of COVID-19. Subjects who had been exposed to COVID-19, were actively infected with it, or had recovered from it provided the deeply sampled blood TCRbeta repertoires that made up the dataset. The repertoires were released in a freely available public database meant as a resource for research on the immune response to SARS-CoV-2. The samples were drawn from two sources: the first 160 participants of the ongoing ImmuneRACE study, and 1,200 or so subjects contributed by 6 global collaborators. A de-identified subject ID, COVID-19 status, age in years and sex were almost always included in the sample metadata. The material from the prospective study consisted of cDNA or gDNA derived from T cells, B-cell-depleted T cells, or PBMCs. Where available, HLA class I and class II types were obtained from metadata supplied by the sample provider rather than from assay-based typing.

The immunoSEQ Assay, a bias-controlled multiplex PCR, was used to amplify TCRbeta CDR3 regions from genomic DNA. From the authors' description of their analysis: The number of nucleated cells in each sample was estimated from the amplification of reference gene primers within the assay. Sequence reads were collapsed and filtered to measure the absolute abundance of every unique TCRbeta CDR3 rearrangement. For each sample, productive Simpson clonality was calculated as the square root of Simpson's diversity index across productive rearrangements. Entries here come from immuneACCESS through TCRdb and include only in-frame sequences with V and J called. Some clones fail to appear in such tables; in the studies checked, an unresolved V gene covers under half of the shortfall, and the cause of the remainder is unknown. That table supplies the V and J calls and clone size; D and trimming were determined from the DNA. Present in this sample are about 180,000 clones, about 83% of which were seen just once. The ten largest clones take up around 8.6% of the sample.

Broad study findings and their caveats: Clinical and demographic metadata were provided uncurated, with the amount varying by source and participant.

Concerning this clone: Its specific antigen is unknown. Base qualities are not at hand, and no much larger clone is one base apart.

Measured from the cysteine to the phenylalanine, the CDR3 is 16 residues long. Only CDR3 DNA is held: 48 bases, read in frame from base 1. For this chain, trimming is 6 bases at the V end and 8 bases at the J end, and the number of junction bases without a gene match is 10. The germline V gene supplies CDR1 SQVTM and CDR2 ANQGSEA. In the prospective study, participants were 18 to 89 years old, resided in approximately 25 geographic areas of the United States, and were enrolled through a virtual design. In the prospective study, participants were assigned to cohorts based on the clinical history participants reported in a screening survey and a study questionnaire. ImmuneRACE Cohort 3 recovered participants were defined by two consecutive negative NP/OP PCR tests, healthcare professional clearance, or symptom resolution. In the prospective study, mobile phlebotomists collected whole blood, serum and a nasopharyngeal or oropharyngeal swab from each participant. Additional blood draws and questionnaires over an approximately 2-month period could optionally be provided by prospective study participants. Blood samples from the prospective study were shipped frozen or at room temperature prior to DNA extraction.

The sample was PBMCs or T cells enriched from blood (not recorded which). The chain joins TRBV29-1 to TRBJ2-1, and 16 junctional nucleotides match TRBD2. This clonotype was sampled from a woman aged 25 to 45 who had recovered from COVID-19. The CDR3 corresponds to CSVAGTSGRAGDEQFF. Read as DNA, the sequence is TGCAGCGTAGCCGGGACTAGCGGGAGGGCCGGGGATGAGCAGTTCTTC.